The 18 T cell receptor beta chains given below trace back to one sample, sequenced in a study of shared clonotypes between healthy human individuals. Assay: immunoSEQ multiplex PCR; the TCRdb copy retains only in-frame clones and omits some. The table has 2 million to 2.5 million clones, under 97% seen once. The sequenced material came from naive CD4+ T cells sorted from blood. Subset noted: CD45RA+ positively selected. The source of these receptors is a man aged 18 to 35 in good health.

The chain has TRBV2 and TRBJ1-3; D perhaps matches TRBD1 (5 bases). V lost 4 bases and J lost 7, with 17 bases in between. This CDR3 spans 15 amino acids. In germline, CDR1 is SNHLY, CDR2 FYNNEI. DNA for the CDR3: TGTGCCAGCAGTGGAGAGGGGCGATCGGCGAACACCATATATTTT. This gives the protein CASSGEGRSANTIYF.

The chain is built from TRBV29-1 and TRBJ2-3, with D possibly matching TRBD1 (5 bases). CDR3 length: 13 amino acids. Trimming took 2 bases from V and 4 from J, leaving 10 bases between them. CDR1 and CDR2 from the germline V gene are SQVTM and ANQGSEA. The CDR3 nucleotides read TGCAGCGTTGAAACAGGTCGGGCAGATACGCAGTATTTT. It encodes CSVETGRADTQYF.

The chain employs TRBV5-1 and TRBJ2-2; D may be TRBD1 or TRBD2 (6 bases each). This CDR3 is built from 15 residues. V gave up 2 bases and J gave up 7 bases, with 15 bases separating them. CDR1 and CDR2 from the germline V gene are SGHRS and YFSETQ. The CDR3, as DNA: TGCGCCAGCAGCTTTGACGGGGGCGTAGGCGGGGAGCTGTTTTTT. Translated: CASSFDGGVGGELFF.

The chain combines TRBV9 with TRBJ2-2, with D perhaps matching TRBD1 (5 bases). The V and J ends lost 4 bases and 1 base respectively, with 8 bases between them. Germline V gene lookup returns CDR1 SGDLS and CDR2 YYNGEE. CDR3 length: 14 residues. CDR3 region: CASSPGQNTGELFF. Written as DNA, the CDR3 is TGTGCCAGCAGCCCAGGACAGAACACCGGGGAGCTGTTTTTT.

The gene calls are TRBV7-9 and TRBJ2-5; D remains unclear. The CDR3 runs 14 residues. Germline values: CDR1 SEHNR, CDR2 FQNEAQ (reference sequence). Trimming shortened V by 3 bases and J by 2 bases, and 10 bases separated the two germline ends. The CDR3 loop is CASSFFGPQETQYF. CDR3 in DNA: TGTGCCAGCAGCTTCTTTGGCCCACAAGAGACCCAGTACTTC.

On this clone itself: The sample holds other DNA sequences that translate to the same CDR3. V usage is TRBV30 and J usage is TRBJ2-5, with TRBD1 identical over 8 bases. J was trimmed by 1 base and V by 0 bases; bases with no gene match: 1. The CDR3 is made up of 14 amino acids. CDR1 is GTSNPN and CDR2 is SVGIG in the germline V gene (reference sequence). CDR3 sequence reads: CAWSVDRGQETQYF. In nucleotides, the CDR3 is TGTGCCTGGAGTGTTGACAGGGGCCAAGAGACCCAGTACTTC.

This clone was seen only once. This sequence joins TRBV30 and TRBJ2-5, with TRBD2 matching over 10 bases. The CDR3 is 14 amino acids. Per the germline V gene, CDR1 is GTSNPN and CDR2 is SVGIG (reference sequence). V trimming: 8 bases; J trimming: 3 bases; junction bases outside the gene matches: 9. CDR3: CAAASGRGKETQYF. CDR3 in DNA: TGTGCCGCAGCTAGCGGGAGAGGGAAAGAGACCCAGTACTTC. Together with reference TRBV30 and TRBJ2-5, the CDR3 gives the full variable domain: SQTIHQWPATLVQPVGSPLSLECTVEGTSNPNLYWYRQAAGRGLQLLFYSVGIGQISSEVPQNLSASRPQDRQFILSSKKLLLSDSGFYLCAAASGRGKETQYFGPGTRLLVL.

The J gene is TRBJ1-4, the V gene TRBV9; 9 positions agree with TRBD1. With 4 bases clipped from V and 7 bases from J, the junction kept 14 bases outside the gene matches. This CDR3 has 17 amino acids. Germline loops: CDR1 SGDLS, CDR2 YYNGEE. CDR3 loop: CASSRTGGGFGAEKLFF. The CDR3 DNA is TGTGCCAGCAGCCGCACAGGGGGCGGCTTCGGCGCTGAAAAACTGTTTTTT.

A note on this clone: Other nucleotide sequences in the sample specify the same CDR3. The chain recombines TRBV6-6 with TRBJ1-5; D possibly corresponds to TRBD1 (6 bases). CDR3 length equals 14 residues. The V end was cut by 2 bases, the J end by 2 bases, with 7 bases between. The germline gives CDR1 MNHNY, CDR2 SVGAGI (reference sequence). The CDR3 DNA is TGTGCCAGCAGTTACAGGGGGGGCAATCAGCCCCAGCATTTT. Translating gives CASSYRGGNQPQHF.

The rearrangement links TRBV30 to TRBJ2-5; TRBD1 or TRBD2 may be the D gene (5 bases each). Trimming shortened V by 2 bases and J by 4 bases, and 17 bases separated the two germline ends. CDR1 and CDR2 (germline): GTSNPN, SVGIG (reference sequence). The CDR3 is 15 amino acids. CDR3 nucleotide sequence: TGTGCCTGGAGTACCCGCAGGGACCCTCGAGAGACCCAGTACTTC. Amino acid sequence: CAWSTRRDPRETQYF. The complete variable domain, with remaining parts taken from reference TRBV30 and TRBJ2-5, reads SQTIHQWPATLVQPVGSPLSLECTVEGTSNPNLYWYRQAAGRGLQLLFYSVGIGQISSEVPQNLSASRPQDRQFILSSKKLLLSDSGFYLCAWSTRRDPRETQYFGPGTRLLVL.

The gene calls are TRBV11-2 and TRBJ2-2; tentatively, D is TRBD1 (7 bases). The CDR3 sequence is 16 residues long. Between the trimmed V and J ends, which lost 1 base and 3 bases, there was a span of 12 bases. Germline CDR1 and CDR2: SGHAT and FQNNGV. The DNA of the CDR3 is TGTGCCAGCAGCTTAGTGGCAGGGGGGTACACCGGGGAGCTGTTTTTT. Its protein product is CASSLVAGGYTGELFF.

The V and J genes are TRBV19 and TRBJ2-7; 9 bases are a match to TRBD1. Germline CDR1 reads LNHDA; CDR2 reads SQIVND (reference sequence). Trimming removed 6 bases from V and 6 bases from J; junction bases left unmatched: 12. The CDR3 length is 15 residues. CDR3 nucleotide sequence: TGTGCCAGTAGACCGTCCGGGACAGGGACTTCCGAGCAGTACTTC. Translation gives CASRPSGTGTSEQYF. Filled out from reference TRBV19 and TRBJ2-7, the complete variable domain reads DGGITQSPKYLFRKEGQNVTLSCEQNLNHDAMYWYRQDPGQGLRLIYYSQIVNDFQKGDIAEGYSVSREKKESFPLTVTSAQKNPTAFYLCASRPSGTGTSEQYFGPGTRLTVT.

V usage is TRBV6-5 and J usage is TRBJ1-4; D ambiguous. The CDR3 is 13 amino acids. Germline V CDR1 and CDR2: MNHEY, SVGAGI. V was trimmed by 5 bases and J by 3 bases, leaving 7 bases between them. In nucleotides, the CDR3 is TGTGCCAGCAGTAGACGAGCTAATGAAAAACTGTTTTTT. It codes for CASSRRANEKLFF.

J is TRBJ2-5 and V is TRBV18; 7 bases are a match to TRBD1. The trim removed 1 base at V and 3 bases at J, leaving 5 bases unmatched. The CDR3 contains 15 residues. Germline CDR1 KGHSH, CDR2 LQKENI. CDR3 loop: CASSPLATGKETQYF. The CDR3, as DNA: TGTGCCAGCTCACCACTCGCGACAGGGAAAGAGACCCAGTACTTC.

The CDR3 nucleotides are TGTGCCAGCAGTGGGGACAGGGCAGACTATGGCTACACCTTC. Translation gives CASSGDRADYGYTF. This sequence joins TRBV28 and TRBJ1-2; 9 bases match TRBD1. Germline V CDR1 and CDR2: MDHEN, SYDVKM. This CDR3 region has 14 residues. The trim removed 5 bases at V and 3 bases at J, leaving 4 bases unmatched.

The CDR3 spells CASSLIAPSGGRGADTQYF. CDR3 sequence (DNA): TGTGCCAGCAGCTTAATCGCCCCTTCCGGCGGGAGGGGGGCAGATACGCAGTATTTT. The chain couples TRBV7-2 to TRBJ2-3, with 9 bases fitting TRBD2. The CDR3 sequence is 19 residues long. V was clipped by 2 bases and J by 4 bases; unmatched bases: 16. Looked up from germline, CDR1 is SGHTA and CDR2 is FQGNSA.

The chain has TRBV19 and TRBJ2-2; 7 bases line up with TRBD1. V shed 9 bases, J shed 5 bases, and the junction held 12 bases outside the gene matches. Germline V gene lookup returns CDR1 LNHDA and CDR2 SQIVND (reference sequence). The CDR3 totals 15 residues. CDR3 in amino acids: CASITTGVSTGELFF. The CDR3 DNA reads TGTGCCAGCATCACCACAGGGGTTTCGACCGGGGAGCTGTTTTTT. The full variable domain, with the rest looked up from reference TRBV19 and TRBJ2-2, is DGGITQSPKYLFRKEGQNVTLSCEQNLNHDAMYWYRQDPGQGLRLIYYSQIVNDFQKGDIAEGYSVSREKKESFPLTVTSAQKNPTAFYLCASITTGVSTGELFFGEGSRLTVL.

J is TRBJ1-6 and V is TRBV7-2, with D unresolved. Deletions cut 1 base from V and 6 bases from J, with 7 bases between. CDR1 is SGHTA and CDR2 is FQGNSA in the germline V gene. The CDR3 runs 14 residues. The CDR3 region is CASSLGLINSPLHF. The CDR3 DNA follows: TGTGCCAGCAGCTTAGGACTGATTAATTCACCCCTCCACTTT.